Below are 30 T cell receptor beta chains sequenced from a single sample in a study of cytomegalovirus exposure and HLA in healthy donors. Primers for the PCR totalled 60 Vbeta and 13 Jbeta. The data were produced by immunoSEQ multiplex PCR, yet TCRdb's version contains in-frame clones alone and is incomplete. The table records about 140,000 clones, roughly 88% of them present only once. The sample comprised PBMCs. Receptors originate from a woman aged 40 to 50 in good health and CMV-seronegative.

The chain carries TRBV28 and TRBJ2-6, with D possibly TRBD2 on 5 matching bases. The germline CDR1 and CDR2 sequences are MDHEN and SYDVKM. V lost 7 bases and J 3 bases, leaving 13 bases between the germline ends. The CDR3 is 15 amino acids. CDR3 in amino acids: CASIRGSSGANVLTF. CDR3 DNA: TGTGCCAGCATTCGGGGTTCTAGTGGGGCCAACGTCCTGACTTTC. Full variable domain (rest looked up from reference TRBV28 and TRBJ2-6): DVKVTQSSRYLVKRTGEKVFLECVQDMDHENMFWYRQDPGLGLRLIYFSYDVKMKEKGDIPEGYSVSREKKERFSLILESASTNQTSMYLCASIRGSSGANVLTFGAGSRLTVL.

This clone was seen just once. The chain joins TRBV29-1 to TRBJ1-2; TRBD1 aligns across 7 bases. The germline V gene has CDR1 SQVTM and CDR2 ANQGSEA. The J segment lost 8 bases and the V segment lost 3 bases, leaving 12 bases of the junction unmatched. This CDR3 has 14 amino acids. CDR3 sequence (DNA): TGCAGCGTTGATGCAATGGGACAGCGTGACGGCTACACCTTC. This sequence encodes CSVDAMGQRDGYTF.

V and J are TRBV15 and TRBJ2-1, with D perhaps matching TRBD1 (6 bases). The V gene lost 5 bases and the J gene lost 5 bases, with 16 bases spanning the gap. The CDR3 totals 15 residues. Germline V gives CDR1 LNHNV, CDR2 YYDKDF (reference sequence). The CDR3 DNA reads TGTGCCACCAGCGGAGGACCAGGGGTCCACAATGAGCAGTTCTTC. Its protein product is CATSGGPGVHNEQFF.

This clone turned up a few times. This rearrangement joins TRBV2 to TRBJ2-3; TRBD1 might be the D (5 bases). Germline CDR1 SNHLY, CDR2 FYNNEI. The CDR3 loop spans 13 amino acids. The V gene lost 4 bases and the J gene lost 3 bases, with 8 bases spanning the gap. CDR3 nucleotide sequence: TGTGCCAGCAGTGTCTACAGGACAGATACGCAGTATTTT. This gives the protein CASSVYRTDTQYF. Full variable domain (outside the CDR3, taken from reference TRBV2 and TRBJ2-3): EPEVTQTPSHQVTQMGQEVILRCVPISNHLYFYWYRQILGQKVEFLVSFYNNEISEKSEIFDDQFSVERPDGSNFTLKIRSTKLEDSAMYFCASSVYRTDTQYFGPGTRLTVL.

Details on this clone: Other DNA variants within this sample encode the same CDR3. The gene calls are TRBV5-1 and TRBJ1-1; 7 bases match TRBD1. Germline values: CDR1 SGHRS, CDR2 YFSETQ. This CDR3 comprises 14 residues. The ends lost 2 bases at V and 1 base at J; junction bases unmatched: 2. The CDR3, as DNA: TGCGCCAGCAGCTTTGGGACAGCGAACACTGAAGCTTTCTTT. It codes for CASSFGTANTEAFF.

The rearrangement joins TRBV6-5 to TRBJ2-2; D unresolved. Germline lookup yields CDR1 MNHEY and CDR2 SVGAGI. The CDR3 contains 12 residues. Trimming shortened V by 7 bases and J by 5 bases, and 8 bases separated the two germline ends. The CDR3: CASITTTGELFF. Written as DNA, the CDR3 is TGTGCCAGCATAACGACAACCGGGGAGCTGTTTTTT.

The V call is TRBV6-5, the J call TRBJ2-5; the match to TRBD2 covers 7 bases. The last part of the DNA fits TRBJ2-7 better; the J call may be wrong. This CDR3 contains 13 residues. Germline CDR1 MNHEY, CDR2 SVGAGI. The CDR3 reads CASSPPGGYEQYF. CDR3 bases: TGTGCCAGCAGTCCCCCGGGGGGCTACGAGCAGTACTTC.

The rearrangement links TRBV30 to TRBJ1-1, with D unclear. V was pared by 4 bases and J by 7 bases, with 10 bases between. CDR3 size: 11 residues. The germline CDR1 and CDR2 sequences are GTSNPN and SVGIG (reference sequence). CDR3 loop: CAWIPPGEAFF. For the CDR3, the DNA is TGTGCCTGGATCCCCCCAGGTGAAGCTTTCTTT.

This chain joins TRBV4-2 and TRBJ2-1, with 12 bases aligning to TRBD2. Losses at the gene ends were 1 base for V and 4 bases for J; bases not matched to a gene: 5. Germline V lookup: CDR1 LGHNA, CDR2 YNFKEQ. The length of the CDR3 is 17 residues. The CDR3 spells CASSQVTSGSGYNEQFF. CDR3 coding DNA: TGTGCCAGCAGCCAAGTGACTAGCGGGAGTGGGTACAATGAGCAGTTCTTC.

The chain uses TRBV11-3 and TRBJ1-1, with D possibly matching TRBD1 (6 bases). Germline loops: CDR1 SGHNT, CDR2 YENEEA. The CDR3 runs to 13 residues. Trimming took off 2 bases at V and 5 bases at J, with 9 bases between the two ends. CDR3 in amino acids: CASSLQGSTEAFF. Here the CDR3 DNA reads TGTGCCAGCAGCTTACAGGGGAGTACTGAAGCTTTCTTT.

The rearrangement links TRBV2 to TRBJ2-3; D may be TRBD1 (5 bases). The V and J ends lost 6 bases and 1 base respectively, with 14 bases between them. From germline, CDR1 is SNHLY and CDR2 FYNNEI. This CDR3 has 15 amino acids. The CDR3 protein is CASSDSRGGTDTQYF. The CDR3 DNA sequence: TGTGCCAGCAGCGATAGTAGGGGCGGCACAGATACGCAGTATTTT.

The rearrangement uses TRBV30 and TRBJ2-7; D ambiguous. The CDR3 runs 12 residues. CDR1 is GTSNPN and CDR2 is SVGIG in the germline V gene (reference sequence). Trimming stripped 4 bases from V and 6 bases from J, with 13 bases between. The CDR3 nucleotides read TGTGCCTGGACCTACGCGTTCGGCGAGCAGTACTTC. Translating gives CAWTYAFGEQYF.

The chain carries TRBV11-3 and TRBJ2-2; 7 nucleotides line up with TRBD2. The CDR3 sequence is 15 residues long. V shed 5 bases and J 7 bases; nucleotides not matched to a gene: 10. CDR1 SGHNT and CDR2 YENEEA come from the germline V gene. This CDR3 reads CASSMSGGEIGELFF. The CDR3 DNA is TGTGCCAGCAGCATGTCTGGGGGGGAGATCGGGGAGCTGTTTTTT.

The rearrangement joins TRBV7-8 to TRBJ2-7; a weak D match, TRBD2 (5 bases). In germline, CDR1 is SGHVS, CDR2 FQNEAQ. The length of the CDR3 is 15 residues. V was trimmed by 4 bases and J by 9 bases, leaving 22 bases between them. In DNA form, the CDR3 reads TGTGCCAGCAGCTGGAGACCGACTACGGGGTCCGCGCAGTACTTC. It encodes CASSWRPTTGSAQYF. The full variable domain, its missing parts supplied by reference TRBV7-8 and TRBJ2-7, is GAGVSQSPRYKVAKRGQDVALRCDPISGHVSLFWYQQALGQGPEFLTYFQNEAQLDKSGLPSDRFFAERPEGSVSTLKIQRTQQEDSAVYLCASSWRPTTGSAQYFGPGTRLTVT.

The chain combines TRBV4-1 with TRBJ2-7; a possible D gene is TRBD2 (5 bases). The CDR3 spans 15 residues. V lost 1 base and J 0 bases, leaving 10 bases between the germline ends. The V gene's germline CDR1 is MGHRA and CDR2 YSYEKL. CDR3 DNA sequence: TGCGCCAGCAGCCAAGTCCGGGGTTTCTCCTACGAGCAGTACTTC. Translating it yields CASSQVRGFSYEQYF.

The chain carries TRBV27 and TRBJ1-4; no reliable D call. V gave up 5 bases and J gave up 14 bases, with 18 bases separating them. This CDR3 spans 13 amino acids. The V gene's germline CDR1 is MNHEY and CDR2 SMNVEV (reference sequence). CDR3 coding DNA: TGTGCCAGCAGTAGGCGGTTCGGGGAATGGCTGTTTTTT. Translating gives CASSRRFGEWLFF.

The V and J genes are TRBV19 and TRBJ2-1, with TRBD1 identical over 10 bases. Germline lookup yields CDR1 LNHDA and CDR2 SQIVND (reference sequence). V lost 4 bases to trimming and J lost 0 bases; unmatched junction nucleotides: 9. The CDR3 loop spans 18 amino acids. CDR3 protein: CASSKRTGGGSSYNEQFF. The CDR3 bases are TGTGCCAGTAGTAAGAGGACAGGGGGGGGAAGCTCCTACAATGAGCAGTTCTTC.

The gene calls are TRBV30 and TRBJ2-3; a possible D gene is TRBD2 (5 bases). Germline V gene lookup returns CDR1 GTSNPN and CDR2 SVGIG (reference sequence). Trimming removed 7 bases from V and 7 bases from J, with 18 bases in between. This CDR3 has 13 amino acids. The CDR3 sequence is CASTTWTQYTQYF. The CDR3 bases are TGTGCCTCTACGACTTGGACTCAATATACGCAGTATTTT.

The J gene is TRBJ2-3, the V gene TRBV5-4; no clear D. The germline V gene encodes CDR1 SGHNT and CDR2 YYREEE (reference sequence). V was pared by 0 bases and J by 4 bases, with 6 bases between. This CDR3 spans 13 amino acids. CDR3 sequence reads: CASSLAGADTQYF. The CDR3 coding sequence is TGTGCCAGCAGCTTGGCAGGTGCAGATACGCAGTATTTT. Full variable domain (rest looked up from reference TRBV5-4 and TRBJ2-3): ETGVTQSPTHLIKTRGQQVTLRCSSQSGHNTVSWYQQALGQGPQFIFQYYREEENGRGNFPPRFSGLQFPNYSSELNVNALELDDSALYLCASSLAGADTQYFGPGTRLTVL.

This clone has just one count. The chain employs TRBV9 and TRBJ1-5, with TRBD1 matching over 8 bases. The CDR3 loop spans 14 amino acids. Trimming took 4 bases from V and 6 from J; bases not matched to a gene: 6. CDR1 and CDR2 (germline): SGDLS, YYNGEE. The CDR3: CASSRTGYGQPQHF. The CDR3 DNA follows: TGTGCCAGCAGCCGGACAGGGTACGGTCAGCCCCAGCATTTT. The full variable domain, its missing parts supplied by reference TRBV9 and TRBJ1-5, is DSGVTQTPKHLITATGQRVTLRCSPRSGDLSVYWYQQSLDQGLQFLIQYYNGEERAKGNILERFSAQQFPDLHSELNLSSLELGDSALYFCASSRTGYGQPQHFGDGTRLSIL.

The chain is built from TRBV29-1 and TRBJ2-7; a weak D match, TRBD2 (6 bases). The germline V and J ends were trimmed by 5 bases and 2 bases, with 7 bases remaining between them. This CDR3 is built from 11 residues. Germline CDR1 reads SQVTM; CDR2 reads ANQGSEA. CDR3 nucleotides: TGCAGCGTTCGCGGGACCTACGAGCAGTACTTC. Encoded protein: CSVRGTYEQYF.

This sequence joins TRBV7-6 and TRBJ1-5; D perhaps matches TRBD1 (5 bases). Germline V gives CDR1 SGHVS, CDR2 FNYEAQ. This CDR3 is 13 amino acids long. V dropped 1 base and J dropped 8 bases, with 9 bases sitting between them. The CDR3 here is CASSLDRSEPQHF. CDR3 in DNA: TGTGCCAGCAGCTTAGACAGGTCGGAGCCCCAGCATTTT.

J is TRBJ2-3 and V is TRBV5-1, with TRBD2 matching over 7 bases. V dropped 3 bases and J dropped 6; count of bases not matched to a gene: 10. This CDR3 spans 15 amino acids. The germline gives CDR1 SGHRS, CDR2 YFSETQ. The CDR3 nucleotides are TGCGCCAGCAGCTCTAGCGGCCACGGGGGGGATACGCAGTATTTT. Encoded protein: CASSSSGHGGDTQYF.

This chain links TRBV19 with TRBJ2-7, with 10 bases lining up with TRBD2. CDR1 LNHDA and CDR2 SQIVND come from the germline V gene (reference sequence). The CDR3 has 16 amino acids. The V and J ends lost 5 bases and 4 bases, in that order; junction bases with no gene match: 11. For the CDR3, the DNA is TGTGCCAGTAGTGGAAACCCGGGACTAGCGTGGTACGAGCAGTACTTC. Amino acid sequence: CASSGNPGLAWYEQYF. The variable domain in full, with the rest retrieved from reference TRBV19 and TRBJ2-7, is DGGITQSPKYLFRKEGQNVTLSCEQNLNHDAMYWYRQDPGQGLRLIYYSQIVNDFQKGDIAEGYSVSREKKESFPLTVTSAQKNPTAFYLCASSGNPGLAWYEQYFGPGTRLTVT.

A word on this clone: A read error may produce the germline difference seen at one junction end. The chain is built from TRBV7-9 and TRBJ1-5, with 12 nucleotides matching TRBD1. Germline V gene data show CDR1 as SEHNR and CDR2 as FQNEAQ (reference sequence). The CDR3 covers 16 residues. CDR3 in amino acids: CSSSSGTGGSNQPQHF. The CDR3 nucleotides are TGTTCCAGCAGCTCCGGGACAGGGGGCTCAAATCAGCCCCAGCATTTT.

The J gene is TRBJ1-3, the V gene TRBV5-1; D gene uncertain. From germline, CDR1 is SGHRS and CDR2 YFSETQ. The CDR3 runs 14 residues. Trimming took off 2 bases at V and 4 bases at J, with 10 bases between the two ends. The CDR3: CASSLEGTGNTIYF. The CDR3 DNA follows: TGCGCCAGCAGCTTAGAGGGAACCGGAAACACCATATATTTT.

The genes are TRBV6-1 and TRBJ2-7; 10 bases match TRBD1. Germline V gene lookup returns CDR1 MNHNS and CDR2 SASEGT. The CDR3 totals 13 residues. After removal of 11 bases from V and 5 bases from J, the junction contained 9 bases not matched to a gene. The CDR3 protein is CAARGQGFNEQYF. The CDR3 nucleotides are TGTGCCGCGCGGGGACAGGGGTTCAACGAGCAGTACTTC.

The chain couples TRBV28 to TRBJ1-1; possibly TRBD1 for D (5 bases). The germline V and J ends were trimmed by 7 bases and 7 bases, with 19 bases remaining between them. The CDR3 spans 14 residues. Germline loops: CDR1 MDHEN, CDR2 SYDVKM. CDR3 sequence: CASNTWGGESEAFF. In nucleotides, the CDR3 is TGTGCCAGCAACACTTGGGGGGGGGAGAGTGAAGCTTTCTTT.

The J gene is TRBJ1-1, the V gene TRBV19; tentative D call: TRBD1 (5 bases). Trimming took 5 bases from V and 10 from J, leaving 26 bases between them. Germline values: CDR1 LNHDA, CDR2 SQIVND (reference sequence). This CDR3 region has 16 residues. CDR3 protein: CASSLSNNYDRQGAFF. The CDR3, as DNA: TGTGCCAGTAGTTTATCAAATAATTATGACCGGCAGGGAGCTTTCTTT.

The J gene is TRBJ2-1, the V gene TRBV7-9, with TRBD2 matching over 10 bases. CDR3 length: 15 residues. V trimming: 1 base; J trimming: 8 bases; junction bases outside the gene matches: 5. The germline V gene has CDR1 SEHNR and CDR2 FQNEAQ (reference sequence). The CDR3 spells CASSLVGTSVHEQFF. The CDR3 nucleotides are TGTGCCAGCAGCTTAGTTGGGACTAGCGTTCATGAGCAGTTCTTC.